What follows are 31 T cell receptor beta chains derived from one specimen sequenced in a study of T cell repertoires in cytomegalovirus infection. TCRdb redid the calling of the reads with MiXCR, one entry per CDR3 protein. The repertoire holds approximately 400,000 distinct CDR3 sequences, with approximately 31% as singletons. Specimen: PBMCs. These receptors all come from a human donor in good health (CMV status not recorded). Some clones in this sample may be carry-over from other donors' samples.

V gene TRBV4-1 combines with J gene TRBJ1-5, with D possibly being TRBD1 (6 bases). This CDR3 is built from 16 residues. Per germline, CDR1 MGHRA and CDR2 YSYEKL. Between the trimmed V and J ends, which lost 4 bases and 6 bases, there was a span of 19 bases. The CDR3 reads CASSPSWAGEGQPQHF. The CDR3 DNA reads TGCGCCAGCAGCCCTTCCTGGGCAGGGGAAGGTCAGCCCCAGCATTTT.

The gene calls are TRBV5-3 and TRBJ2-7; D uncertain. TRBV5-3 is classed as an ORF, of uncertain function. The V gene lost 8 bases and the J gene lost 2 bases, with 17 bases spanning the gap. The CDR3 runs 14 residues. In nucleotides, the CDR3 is TGTGCCAGCAGCCCCTCCACCCAACCCTACGAGCAGTACTTC. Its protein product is CASSPSTQPYEQYF.

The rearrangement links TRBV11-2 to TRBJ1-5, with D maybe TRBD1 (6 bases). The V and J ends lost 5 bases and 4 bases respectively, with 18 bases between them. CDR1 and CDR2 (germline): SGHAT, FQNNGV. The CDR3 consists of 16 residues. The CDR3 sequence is CASSKGGLTGNQPQHF. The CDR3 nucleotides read TGTGCCAGCAGCAAGGGAGGCCTGACAGGTAATCAGCCCCAGCATTTT.

CDR3 nucleotide sequence: TGTGCCAGCAGTTACAGACAGGGGGCTTCACCCCTCCACTTT. As protein: CASSYRQGASPLHF. The chain joins TRBV6-5 to TRBJ1-6; 10 bases match TRBD1. Germline V gene lookup returns CDR1 MNHEY and CDR2 SVGAGI. J was trimmed by 9 bases and V by 2 bases; bases with no gene match: 1. This CDR3 comprises 14 residues.

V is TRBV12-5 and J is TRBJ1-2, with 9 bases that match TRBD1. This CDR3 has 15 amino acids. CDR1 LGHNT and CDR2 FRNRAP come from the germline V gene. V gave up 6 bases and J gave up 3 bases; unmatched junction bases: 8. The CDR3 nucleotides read TGTGCTAGTGGACAAGGGGACAGGGCAGACTATGGCTACACCTTC. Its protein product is CASGQGDRADYGYTF.

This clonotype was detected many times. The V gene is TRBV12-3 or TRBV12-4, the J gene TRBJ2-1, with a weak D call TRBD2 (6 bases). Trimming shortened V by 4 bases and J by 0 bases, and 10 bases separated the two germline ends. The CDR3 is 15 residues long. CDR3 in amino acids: CASSSGGSSYNEQFF. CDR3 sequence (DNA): TGTGCCAGCAGTTCCGGGGGAAGCTCCTACAATGAGCAGTTCTTC.

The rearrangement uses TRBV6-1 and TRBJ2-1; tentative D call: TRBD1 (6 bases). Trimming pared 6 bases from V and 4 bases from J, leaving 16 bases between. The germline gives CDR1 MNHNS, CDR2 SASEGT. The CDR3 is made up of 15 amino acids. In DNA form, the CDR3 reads TGTGCCAGCAGGTCGACGCCAGGGGAGTACAATGAGCAGTTCTTC. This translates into CASRSTPGEYNEQFF.

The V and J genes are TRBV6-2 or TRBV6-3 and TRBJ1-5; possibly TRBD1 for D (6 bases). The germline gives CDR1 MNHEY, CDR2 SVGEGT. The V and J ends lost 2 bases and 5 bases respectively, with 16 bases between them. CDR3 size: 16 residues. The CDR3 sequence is CASSYTTGRGDQPQHF. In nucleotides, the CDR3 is TGTGCCAGCAGTTACACGACAGGCCGCGGGGATCAGCCCCAGCATTTT.

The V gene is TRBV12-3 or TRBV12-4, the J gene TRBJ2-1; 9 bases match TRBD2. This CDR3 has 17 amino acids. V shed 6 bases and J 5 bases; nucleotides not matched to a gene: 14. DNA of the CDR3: TGTGCCAGCAGCAAGACCTCGGGAGTAGCGGGGGACAATGAGCAGTTCTTC. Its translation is CASSKTSGVAGDNEQFF.

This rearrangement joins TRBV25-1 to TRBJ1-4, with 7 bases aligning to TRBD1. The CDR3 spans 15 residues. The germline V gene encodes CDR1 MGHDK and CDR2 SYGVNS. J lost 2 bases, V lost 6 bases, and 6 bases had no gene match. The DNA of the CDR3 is TGTGCCAGCAGCCCGGTGGACAGGACTAATGAAAAACTGTTTTTT. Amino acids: CASSPVDRTNEKLFF.

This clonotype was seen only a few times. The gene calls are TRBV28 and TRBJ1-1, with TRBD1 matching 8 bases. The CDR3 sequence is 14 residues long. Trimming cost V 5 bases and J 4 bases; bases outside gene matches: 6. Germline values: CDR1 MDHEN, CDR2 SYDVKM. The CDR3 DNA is TGTGCCAGCAGTATTCATACAGGGGGCACTGAAGCTTTCTTT. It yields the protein CASSIHTGGTEAFF. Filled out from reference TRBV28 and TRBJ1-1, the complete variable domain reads DVKVTQSSRYLVKRTGEKVFLECVQDMDHENMFWYRQDPGLGLRLIYFSYDVKMKEKGDIPEGYSVSREKKERFSLILESASTNQTSMYLCASSIHTGGTEAFFGQGTRLTVV.

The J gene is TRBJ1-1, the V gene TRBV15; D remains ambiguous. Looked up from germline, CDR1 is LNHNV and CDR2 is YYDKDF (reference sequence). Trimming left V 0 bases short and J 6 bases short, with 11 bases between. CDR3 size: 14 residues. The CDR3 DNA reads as TGTGCCACCAGCAGAGACACCTTGTCGGCTGAAGCTTTCTTT. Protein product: CATSRDTLSAEAFF.

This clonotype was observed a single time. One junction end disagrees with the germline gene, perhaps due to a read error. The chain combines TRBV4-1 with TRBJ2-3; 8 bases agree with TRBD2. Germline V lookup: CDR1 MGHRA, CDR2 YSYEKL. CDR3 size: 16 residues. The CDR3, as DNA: TGCGCCAGCAGCCCCGAGCGGGGGCTAACTACAGATACGAAGTATTTT. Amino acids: CASSPERGLTTDTKYF.

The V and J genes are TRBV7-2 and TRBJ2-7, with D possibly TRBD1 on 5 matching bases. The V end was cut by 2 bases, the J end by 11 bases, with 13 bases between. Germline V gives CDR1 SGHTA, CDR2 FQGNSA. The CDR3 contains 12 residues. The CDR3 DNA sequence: TGTGCCAGCAGCTTAAGCAGGGCAGAGAAGTACTTC. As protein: CASSLSRAEKYF. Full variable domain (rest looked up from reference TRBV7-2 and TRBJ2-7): GAGVSQSPSNKVTEKGKDVELRCDPISGHTALYWYRQSLGQGLEFLIYFQGNSAPDKSGLPSDRFSAERTGGSVSTLTIQRTQQEDSAVYLCASSLSRAEKYFGPGTRLTVT.

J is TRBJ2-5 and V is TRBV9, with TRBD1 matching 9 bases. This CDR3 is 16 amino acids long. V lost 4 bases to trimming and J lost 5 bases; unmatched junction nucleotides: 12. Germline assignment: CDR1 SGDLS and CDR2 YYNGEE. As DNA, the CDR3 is TGTGCCAGCAGCTACTCGGGACAGGGCCGGACGGAGACCCAGTACTTC. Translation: CASSYSGQGRTETQYF. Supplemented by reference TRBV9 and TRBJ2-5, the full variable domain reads DSGVTQTPKHLITATGQRVTLRCSPRSGDLSVYWYQQSLDQGLQFLIQYYNGEERAKGNILERFSAQQFPDLHSELNLSSLELGDSALYFCASSYSGQGRTETQYFGPGTRLLVL.

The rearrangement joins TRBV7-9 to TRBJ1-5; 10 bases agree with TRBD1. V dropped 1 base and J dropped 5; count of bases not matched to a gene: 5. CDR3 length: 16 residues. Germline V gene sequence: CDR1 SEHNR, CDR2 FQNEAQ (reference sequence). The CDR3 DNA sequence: TGTGCCAGCAGCTTAGGGACAGGGGGAGCGGATCAGCCCCAGCATTTT. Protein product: CASSLGTGGADQPQHF.

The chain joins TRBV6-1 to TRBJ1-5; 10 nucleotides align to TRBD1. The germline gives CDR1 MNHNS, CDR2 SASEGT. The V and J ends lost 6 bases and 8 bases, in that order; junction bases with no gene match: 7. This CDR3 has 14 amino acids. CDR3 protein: CASRIRTGGKPQHF. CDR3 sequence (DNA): TGTGCCAGCAGGATAAGGACAGGGGGTAAGCCCCAGCATTTT.

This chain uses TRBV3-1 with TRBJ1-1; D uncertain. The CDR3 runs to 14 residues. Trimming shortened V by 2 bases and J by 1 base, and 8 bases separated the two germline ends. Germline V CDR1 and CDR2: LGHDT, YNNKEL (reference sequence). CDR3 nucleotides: TGTGCCAGCAGCCAACAGGCGGCGAACACTGAAGCTTTCTTT. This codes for CASSQQAANTEAFF. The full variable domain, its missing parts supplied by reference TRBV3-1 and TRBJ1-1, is DTAVSQTPKYLVTQMGNDKSIKCEQNLGHDTMYWYKQDSKKFLKIMFSYNNKELIINETVPNRFSPKSPDKAHLNLHINSLELGDSAVYFCASSQQAANTEAFFGQGTRLTVV.

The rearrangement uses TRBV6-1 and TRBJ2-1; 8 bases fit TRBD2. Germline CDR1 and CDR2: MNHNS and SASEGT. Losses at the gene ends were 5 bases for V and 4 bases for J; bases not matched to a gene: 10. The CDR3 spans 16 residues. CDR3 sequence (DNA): TGTGCCAGCAGTTATGACCGGGGGGGCGGGTACAATGAGCAGTTCTTC. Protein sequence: CASSYDRGGGYNEQFF.

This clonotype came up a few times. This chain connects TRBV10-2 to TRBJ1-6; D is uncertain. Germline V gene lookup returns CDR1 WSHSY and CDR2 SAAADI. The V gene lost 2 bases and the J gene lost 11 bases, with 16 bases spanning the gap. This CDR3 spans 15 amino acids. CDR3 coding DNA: TGCGCCAGCAGTGAGGGAAGTGGGATTGGGGCACCCCTCCACTTT. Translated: CASSEGSGIGAPLHF.

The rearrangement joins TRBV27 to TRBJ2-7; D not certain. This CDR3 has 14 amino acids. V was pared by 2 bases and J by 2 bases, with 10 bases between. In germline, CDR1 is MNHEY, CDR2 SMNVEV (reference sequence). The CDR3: CASSLRQNTYEQYF. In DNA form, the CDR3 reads TGTGCCAGCAGTTTACGGCAGAACACCTACGAGCAGTACTTC.

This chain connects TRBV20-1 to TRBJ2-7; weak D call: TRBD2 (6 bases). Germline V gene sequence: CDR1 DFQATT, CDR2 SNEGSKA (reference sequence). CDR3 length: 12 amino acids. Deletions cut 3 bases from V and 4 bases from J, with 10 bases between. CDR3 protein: CSASRGTYEQYF. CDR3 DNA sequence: TGCAGTGCTAGTCGGGGGACTTACGAGCAGTACTTC.

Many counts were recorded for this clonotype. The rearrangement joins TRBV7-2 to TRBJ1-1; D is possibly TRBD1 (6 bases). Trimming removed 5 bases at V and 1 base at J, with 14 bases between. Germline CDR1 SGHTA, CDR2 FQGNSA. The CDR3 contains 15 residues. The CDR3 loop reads CASSPPRTANTEAFF. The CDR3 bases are TGTGCCAGCAGCCCTCCCCGGACAGCGAACACTGAAGCTTTCTTT.

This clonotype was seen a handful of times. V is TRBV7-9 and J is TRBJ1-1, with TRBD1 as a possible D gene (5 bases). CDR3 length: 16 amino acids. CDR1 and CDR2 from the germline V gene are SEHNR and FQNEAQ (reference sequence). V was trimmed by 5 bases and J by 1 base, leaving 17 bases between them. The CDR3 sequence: CASSPPRAQENTEAFF. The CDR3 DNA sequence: TGTGCCAGCAGCCCTCCCAGGGCGCAGGAGAACACTGAAGCTTTCTTT.

The CDR3 sequence is CASSRNREATEAFF. The CDR3 coding sequence is TGTGCCAGCAGTCGAAACAGGGAGGCGACTGAAGCTTTCTTT. This sequence joins TRBV6-6 and TRBJ1-1; tentative D call: TRBD1 (6 bases). The ends were cut back, 5 bases at V and 5 bases at J, with 15 bases in the middle. Germline assignment: CDR1 MNHNY and CDR2 SVGAGI (reference sequence). This CDR3 region has 14 residues.

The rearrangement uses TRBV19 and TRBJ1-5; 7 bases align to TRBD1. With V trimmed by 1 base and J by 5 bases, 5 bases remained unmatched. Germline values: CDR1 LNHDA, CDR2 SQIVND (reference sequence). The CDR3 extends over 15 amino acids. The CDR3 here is CASSIGTGPYQPQHF. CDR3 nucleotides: TGTGCCAGTAGTATAGGGACAGGCCCTTATCAGCCCCAGCATTTT.

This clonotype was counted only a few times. The CDR3 protein is CASSQTGPDQPQHF. CDR3 nucleotides: TGTGCCAGCAGTCAGACGGGCCCTGATCAGCCCCAGCATTTT. The chain recombines TRBV27 with TRBJ1-5; D is uncertain. The CDR3 has 14 residues. Germline-derived CDR1 and CDR2 are MNHEY and SMNVEV (reference sequence). V was cut by 5 bases and J by 5 bases, with 13 bases left in between.

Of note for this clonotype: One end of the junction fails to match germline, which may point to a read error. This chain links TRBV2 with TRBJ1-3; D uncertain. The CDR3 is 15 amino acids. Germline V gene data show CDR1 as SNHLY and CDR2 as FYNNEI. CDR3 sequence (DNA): TGTGCCACCAGTCCCGATACCACCTCTGGAAACACCATATATTTT. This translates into CATSPDTTSGNTIYF.

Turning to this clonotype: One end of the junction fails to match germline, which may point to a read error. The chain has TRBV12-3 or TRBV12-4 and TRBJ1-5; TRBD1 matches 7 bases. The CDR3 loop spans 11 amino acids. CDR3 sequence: CASSSGTAKHW. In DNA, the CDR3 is TGTGCCAGCAGTTCCGGGACAGCAAAGCATTGG.

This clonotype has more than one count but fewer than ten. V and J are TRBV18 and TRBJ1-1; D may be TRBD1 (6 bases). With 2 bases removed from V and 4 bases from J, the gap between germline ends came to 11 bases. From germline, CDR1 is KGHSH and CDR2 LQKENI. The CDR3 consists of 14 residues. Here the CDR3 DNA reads TGTGCCAGCTCACCAGACCAAGGGGGCACTGAAGCTTTCTTT. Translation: CASSPDQGGTEAFF.

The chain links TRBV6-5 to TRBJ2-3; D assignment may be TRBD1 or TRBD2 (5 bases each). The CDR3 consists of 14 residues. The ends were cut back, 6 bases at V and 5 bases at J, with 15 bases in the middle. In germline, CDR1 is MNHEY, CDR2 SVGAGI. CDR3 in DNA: TGTGCCAGCAGCCGAGAATGGGGGAGAGATACGCAGTATTTT. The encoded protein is CASSREWGRDTQYF.